This TCR beta chain was identified during a study of T cell repertoires in cytomegalovirus infection. Study overall: An indication of both CMV infection and matching HLA type came from public TCR beta signatures. Study outcomes and limitations: Based on cumulative public TCR beta family frequency, carriers of CMV plus the relevant HLA were identified. CMV-specific TCR beta clonotypes restricted by HLA-C dominated the ex vivo response.

This clonotype was seen at least ten times. Its target is unknown. The CDR3 contains 17 residues. V gave up 6 bases and J gave up 6 bases; unmatched junction bases: 14. Per the germline V gene, CDR1 is MDHEN and CDR2 is SYDVKM. TCRdb passed the reads through MiXCR, listing each CDR3 protein once. The table has some 250,000 distinct CDR3 sequences, around 8.7% seen once; the top ten hold roughly 15%. The receptor comes from a human donor in good health (CMV status not recorded). Some clones in this sample may be carry-over from other donors' samples. Specimen: PBMCs. The chain recombines TRBV28 with TRBJ1-4; 9 bases are a match to TRBD1. CDR3: CASRTGTGKGRDEKLFF. CDR3 nucleotides: TGTGCCAGCAGGACCGGGACAGGGAAAGGGAGGGATGAAAAACTGTTTTTT.